The clone carrying this T cell receptor beta chain was seen a few times. Its antigen is not identified. This entry belongs to a study of CD8 T cells in ankylosing spondylitis. In making TCR beta libraries, quantitative 5'-RACE with molecular barcodes was used. TCRdb independently ran MiXCR on the 5' RACE reads; one entry per CDR3 protein. The data contain some 800,000 distinct CDR3 sequences, 12% of them singletons. The V and J ends lost 4 bases and 5 bases respectively, with 14 bases between them. The CDR3 loop spans 15 amino acids. Germline V lookup: CDR1 MGHRA, CDR2 YSYEKL. The study's findings and limits: Several highly homologous variants made up a TCR beta motif that seemed to typify ankylosing spondylitis blood. CD8+ cells made up the disease-linked clones, which were relatively rare in peripheral blood. Earlier authors reported some of these motif variants in reactive arthritis synovial fluid and blood.

The sequence was collected from a male donor with ankylosing spondylitis. The sequenced sample was blood, either unsorted or a sorted T cell fraction (not recorded which). The V and J genes are TRBV4-1 and TRBJ1-4; maybe TRBD1 (5 bases). The chain's CDR3 is CASSPGGGKNEKLFF. CDR3 sequence (DNA): TGCGCCAGCAGCCCGGGGGGGGGAAAAAATGAAAAACTGTTTTTT.